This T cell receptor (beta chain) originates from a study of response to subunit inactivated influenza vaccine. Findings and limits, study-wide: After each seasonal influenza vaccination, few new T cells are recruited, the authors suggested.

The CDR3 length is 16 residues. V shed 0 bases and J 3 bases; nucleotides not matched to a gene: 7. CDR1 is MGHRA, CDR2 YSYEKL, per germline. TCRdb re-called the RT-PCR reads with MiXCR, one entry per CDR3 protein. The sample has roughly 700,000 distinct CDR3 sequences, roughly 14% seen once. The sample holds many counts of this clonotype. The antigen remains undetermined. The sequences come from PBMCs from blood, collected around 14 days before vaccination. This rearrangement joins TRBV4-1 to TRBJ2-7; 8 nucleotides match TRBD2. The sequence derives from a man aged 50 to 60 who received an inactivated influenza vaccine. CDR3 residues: CASSQEVSGGDYEQYF. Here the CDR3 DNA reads TGCGCCAGCAGCCAAGAGGTCAGCGGGGGAGACTACGAGCAGTACTTC.